This T cell receptor beta chain appears in the sequencing data of a study of blood T cell repertoires in COVID-19. The data were produced by immunoSEQ multiplex PCR, yet TCRdb's version contains in-frame clones alone and is incomplete. The table has fewer than 150,000 clones, 70% to 90% seen once. From germline, CDR1 is LNHDA and CDR2 SQIVND (reference sequence). This CDR3 spans 15 amino acids. V was clipped by 3 bases and J by 6 bases; unmatched bases: 10. This sequence originates from a woman aged 50 to 60 who had recovered from COVID-19. The chain uses TRBV19 and TRBJ1-2; 7 positions agree with TRBD1. Sequencing was done on a sample of peripheral blood. CDR3 sequence: CASSIVETGFDGYTF. The CDR3 DNA sequence: TGTGCCAGTAGTATCGTGGAGACAGGGTTTGATGGCTACACCTTC. The whole variable domain, filled in from reference TRBV19 and TRBJ1-2, reads DGGITQSPKYLFRKEGQNVTLSCEQNLNHDAMYWYRQDPGQGLRLIYYSQIVNDFQKGDIAEGYSVSREKKESFPLTVTSAQKNPTAFYLCASSIVETGFDGYTFGSGTRLTVV.